Each of the 32 T cell receptor beta chains below was sequenced from the same sample in a study of T cell responses to AZD1222 COVID-19 vaccine. Data came from immunoSEQ multiplex PCR; TCRdb stores just in-frame clones and leaves some out. This sample yields approximately 71,000 clones, of which around nine tenths are seen a single time; 7.8% belongs to the top ten. Source: peripheral blood, taken on day 0 of AZD1222 vaccination. The receptor source for this set is an adult in good health.

The rearrangement uses TRBV29-1 and TRBJ2-5; 10 bases fit TRBD2. This CDR3 comprises 14 residues. CDR1 is SQVTM and CDR2 is ANQGSEA in the germline V gene. Germline trimming cut 5 bases from V and 4 bases from J; bases unmatched to any gene: 7. The CDR3 DNA reads as TGCAGCGTTACTTCTAGCGGGAGTATAGAGACCCAGTACTTC. This sequence encodes CSVTSSGSIETQYF.

This chain joins TRBV19 and TRBJ1-2; possible D gene TRBD1, 5 bases. The V gene lost 2 bases and the J gene lost 4 bases, with 14 bases spanning the gap. The CDR3 is 15 amino acids. The germline gives CDR1 LNHDA, CDR2 SQIVND (reference sequence). For the CDR3, the DNA is TGTGCCAGTAGTATAATTGAGACAGACAGCTATGGCTACACCTTC. The encoded protein is CASSIIETDSYGYTF.

This chain connects TRBV25-1 to TRBJ2-5; D is perhaps TRBD1 or TRBD2 (5 bases each). The CDR3 consists of 16 residues. Trimming left V 3 bases short and J 5 bases short, with 19 bases between. Germline values: CDR1 MGHDK, CDR2 SYGVNS. The CDR3, as DNA: TGTGCCAGCAGTGACACCGGGACGAAGGACGGGGAGACCCAGTACTTC. Its protein product is CASSDTGTKDGETQYF.

This clone was seen only a few times. V usage is TRBV30 and J usage is TRBJ1-5, with unresolved D. This CDR3 region has 14 residues. Trimming cost V 0 bases and J 8 bases, with 14 bases left between them. The germline V gene has CDR1 GTSNPN and CDR2 SVGIG (reference sequence). The CDR3 here is CAWSVLTDFKPQHF. CDR3 nucleotide sequence: TGTGCCTGGAGTGTACTCACGGATTTTAAGCCCCAGCATTTT.

The chain recombines TRBV10-3 with TRBJ1-1, with 9 positions matching TRBD1. Trimming at V came to 4 bases and at J to 5 bases, leaving 8 bases not matched to a gene. The CDR3 length is 15 residues. Germline CDR1 and CDR2: ENHRY and SYGVKD. CDR3 residues: CAISGPGQGVTEAFF. The CDR3 nucleotides read TGTGCCATCAGTGGGCCGGGACAGGGAGTAACTGAAGCTTTCTTT.

The chain joins TRBV9 to TRBJ1-6; maybe TRBD1 (6 bases). Germline-derived CDR1 and CDR2 are SGDLS and YYNGEE. Between the trimmed V and J ends, which lost 3 bases and 12 bases, there was a span of 10 bases. The length of the CDR3 is 12 residues. This CDR3 is CASSGGRGPLHF. For the CDR3, the DNA is TGTGCCAGCAGCGGGGGGCGGGGACCCCTCCACTTT.

CDR3 sequence (DNA): TGTGCCAGCAGTGTCCGGAGCTCCTACAATGAGCAGTTCTTC. Encoded protein: CASSVRSSYNEQFF. The chain recombines TRBV2 with TRBJ2-1; D is ambiguous. V was clipped by 4 bases and J by 0 bases, with 7 bases between them. The CDR3 runs to 14 residues. Germline values: CDR1 SNHLY, CDR2 FYNNEI.

This clone was detected only once. The chain employs TRBV27 and TRBJ2-1; D is possibly TRBD1 or TRBD2 (5 bases each). The V end lost 2 bases, the J end lost 8 bases, and 16 bases lay between the germline ends. Germline CDR1 reads MNHEY; CDR2 reads SMNVEV (reference sequence). The CDR3 runs to 15 residues. The CDR3 loop is CASSLGRGVIHEQFF. The CDR3 DNA follows: TGTGCCAGCAGTTTAGGTAGAGGGGTGATCCATGAGCAGTTCTTC.

As concerns this clone: The sample carries other DNA sequences with the same CDR3. V gene TRBV19 combines with J gene TRBJ2-1; 13 bases map to TRBD2. The CDR3 runs 15 residues. Looked up from germline, CDR1 is LNHDA and CDR2 is SQIVND (reference sequence). The J segment lost 6 bases and the V segment lost 5 bases, leaving 4 bases of the junction unmatched. The CDR3 coding sequence is TGTGCCAGTAGTCCCGGGACTAGCGGGATCAATGAGCAGTTCTTC. Translation gives CASSPGTSGINEQFF.

V usage is TRBV19 and J usage is TRBJ2-7; a possible D gene is TRBD2 (6 bases). Germline V CDR1 and CDR2: LNHDA, SQIVND (reference sequence). The CDR3 has 16 residues. V dropped 1 base and J dropped 0 bases, with 13 bases sitting between them. Written as DNA, the CDR3 is TGTGCCAGTAGTATAGGGGGGACTCCCAACTCCTACGAGCAGTACTTC. Amino acid sequence: CASSIGGTPNSYEQYF.

A few counts support this clone. This chain connects TRBV4-2 to TRBJ1-6, with 7 bases that match TRBD1. This CDR3 region has 14 residues. Germline V CDR1 and CDR2: LGHNA, YNFKEQ. V gave up 6 bases and J gave up 9 bases; unmatched junction bases: 8. The CDR3 nucleotides are TGTGCCAGCAGACCAACAGGGGACGGTTCACCCCTCCACTTT. Translation: CASRPTGDGSPLHF.

This clone has a single count. The rearrangement uses TRBV9 and TRBJ2-2; 9 positions agree with TRBD1. This CDR3 contains 16 residues. Germline values: CDR1 SGDLS, CDR2 YYNGEE. With 0 bases clipped from V and 3 bases from J, the junction kept 3 bases outside the gene matches. The DNA of the CDR3 is TGTGCCAGCAGCGTAGGCACAGGGGGCTACACCGGGGAGCTGTTTTTT. Amino acid sequence: CASSVGTGGYTGELFF.

J is TRBJ1-3 and V is TRBV7-9; D unresolved. Trimming left V 2 bases short and J 4 bases short, with 6 bases between. This CDR3 comprises 13 residues. CDR1 is SEHNR and CDR2 is FQNEAQ in the germline V gene (reference sequence). The CDR3 reads CASSLMGGNTIYF. DNA for the CDR3: TGTGCCAGCAGCTTAATGGGAGGAAACACCATATATTTT.

The rearrangement uses TRBV18 and TRBJ2-1; 8 nucleotides align to TRBD1. The CDR3 spans 20 residues. Trimming at V came to 4 bases and at J to 0 bases, leaving 17 bases not matched to a gene. Germline V gene sequence: CDR1 KGHSH, CDR2 LQKENI. Written as DNA, the CDR3 is TGTGCCAGCTCACGAGCTGACAGGGGCCTCTCCCATCGCTCCTACAATGAGCAGTTCTTC. It codes for CASSRADRGLSHRSYNEQFF. Using reference TRBV18 and TRBJ2-1 for the parts outside the CDR3, the full variable domain is NAGVMQNPRHLVRRRGQEARLRCSPMKGHSHVYWYRQLPEEGLKFMVYLQKENIIDESGMPKERFSAEFPKEGPSILRIQQVVRGDSAAYFCASSRADRGLSHRSYNEQFFGPGTRLTVL.

This chain links TRBV6-1 with TRBJ2-7, with 10 bases matching TRBD1. This CDR3 has 16 residues. J gave up 3 bases and V 0 bases, and 5 bases lay outside the gene matches. Germline CDR1 MNHNS, CDR2 SASEGT. The DNA of the CDR3 is TGTGCCAGCAGTGAAGCGGGGACAGGGGTCCTCTACGAGCAGTACTTC. Residues: CASSEAGTGVLYEQYF.

The chain couples TRBV29-1 to TRBJ1-2; no reliable D call. CDR1 and CDR2 from the germline V gene are SQVTM and ANQGSEA. Trimming left V 6 bases short and J 3 bases short, with 14 bases between. The CDR3 contains 13 residues. The CDR3 DNA sequence: TGCAGCGTACAGCTGGACGGGTACTATGGCTACACCTTC. Translating gives CSVQLDGYYGYTF. Full variable domain (outside the CDR3, taken from reference TRBV29-1 and TRBJ1-2): SAVISQKPSRDICQRGTSLTIQCQVDSQVTMMFWYRQQPGQSLTLIATANQGSEATYESGFVIDKFPISRPNLTFSTLTVSNMSPEDSSIYLCSVQLDGYYGYTFGSGTRLTVV.

The V call is TRBV13, the J call TRBJ1-6; weak D call: TRBD1 (6 bases). CDR3 length: 15 residues. In germline, CDR1 is PRHDT, CDR2 FYEKMQ (reference sequence). The V and J ends lost 5 bases and 1 base respectively, with 9 bases between them. Written as DNA, the CDR3 is TGTGCCAGCAGCGACAGGACATCCTATAATTCACCCCTCCACTTT. Protein sequence: CASSDRTSYNSPLHF.

This clone has just a few counts. The rearrangement links TRBV19 to TRBJ1-2; 8 nucleotides align to TRBD1. V shed 5 bases, J shed 4 bases, and the junction held 6 bases outside the gene matches. CDR3 length: 14 residues. The germline V gene encodes CDR1 LNHDA and CDR2 SQIVND (reference sequence). This CDR3 reads CASSWQGASYGYTF. The DNA of the CDR3 is TGTGCCAGTAGTTGGCAGGGGGCGAGCTATGGCTACACCTTC.

The chain couples TRBV19 to TRBJ2-3; the match to TRBD2 covers 13 bases. V lost 6 bases and J lost 3; bases outside the gene matches: 6. CDR3 length: 16 residues. The germline V gene has CDR1 LNHDA and CDR2 SQIVND (reference sequence). CDR3 protein: CASSSRGLAGTDTQYF. The CDR3 DNA reads TGTGCCAGTAGCTCAAGGGGACTAGCGGGAACAGATACGCAGTATTTT.

The CDR3 DNA reads TGTGCCAGCAGCCACGCCGGGGGCAATGAGCAGTTCTTC. This encodes CASSHAGGNEQFF. The chain employs TRBV11-2 and TRBJ2-1; D perhaps matches TRBD2 (6 bases). This CDR3 is built from 13 residues. V was pared by 5 bases and J by 6 bases, with 11 bases between. Germline V gene data show CDR1 as SGHAT and CDR2 as FQNNGV.

The chain uses TRBV7-9 and TRBJ1-1; the D gene is possibly TRBD1 (6 bases). Looked up from germline, CDR1 is SEHNR and CDR2 is FQNEAQ (reference sequence). Trimming took off 5 bases at V and 4 bases at J, with 20 bases between the two ends. The CDR3 is 16 residues long. The CDR3 DNA sequence: TGTGCCAGCAGCCCACAGGTGGGGAGGGGGACCACTGAAGCTTTCTTT. Protein sequence: CASSPQVGRGTTEAFF.

The chain uses TRBV6-4 and TRBJ1-5; the D gene is possibly TRBD1 (5 bases). Per germline, CDR1 MRHNA and CDR2 SNTAGT. Deletions cut 4 bases from V and 3 bases from J, with 10 bases between. The CDR3 consists of 14 residues. CDR3 loop: CASSAKGDNQPQHF. In nucleotides, the CDR3 is TGTGCCAGCAGTGCTAAAGGGGACAATCAGCCCCAGCATTTT.

The chain recombines TRBV30 with TRBJ2-2; D may correspond to TRBD1 or TRBD2 (5 bases each). V gave up 1 base and J gave up 3 bases, with 12 bases separating them. The germline V gene encodes CDR1 GTSNPN and CDR2 SVGIG (reference sequence). The CDR3 is 15 residues long. In nucleotides, the CDR3 is TGTGCCTGGAGTGCTGAGGGGAGAGACACCGGGGAGCTGTTTTTT. Residues: CAWSAEGRDTGELFF. The full variable domain, rest sourced from reference TRBV30 and TRBJ2-2, is SQTIHQWPATLVQPVGSPLSLECTVEGTSNPNLYWYRQAAGRGLQLLFYSVGIGQISSEVPQNLSASRPQDRQFILSSKKLLLSDSGFYLCAWSAEGRDTGELFFGEGSRLTVL.

The J gene is TRBJ1-3, the V gene TRBV11-2, with a tentative D call TRBD1 (6 bases). This CDR3 has 15 residues. Germline assignment: CDR1 SGHAT and CDR2 FQNNGV. Trimming cost V 0 bases and J 4 bases, with 10 bases left between them. The CDR3 DNA is TGTGCCAGCAGCTTAGATCAGGGGACCGGAAACACCATATATTTT. Translated, it gives CASSLDQGTGNTIYF.

V and J are TRBV18 and TRBJ1-4; 7 bases are a match to TRBD1. This CDR3 is 15 amino acids long. Germline V gene sequence: CDR1 KGHSH, CDR2 LQKENI. The J segment lost 0 bases and the V segment lost 6 bases, leaving 4 bases of the junction unmatched. The CDR3 region has the DNA TGTGCCAGCTCGAAGACAGGGACAACTAATGAAAAACTGTTTTTT. It is translated as CASSKTGTTNEKLFF. Full variable domain (outside the CDR3, taken from reference TRBV18 and TRBJ1-4): NAGVMQNPRHLVRRRGQEARLRCSPMKGHSHVYWYRQLPEEGLKFMVYLQKENIIDESGMPKERFSAEFPKEGPSILRIQQVVRGDSAAYFCASSKTGTTNEKLFFGSGTQLSVL.

The V gene is TRBV27, the J gene TRBJ2-1, with 14 bases fitting TRBD2. V lost 2 bases and J lost 6; bases outside the gene matches: 0. This CDR3 comprises 15 residues. Per germline, CDR1 MNHEY and CDR2 SMNVEV (reference sequence). The CDR3 nucleotides read TGTGCCAGCAGTTTAGGGACTAGCGGGAGCAATGAGCAGTTCTTC. It codes for CASSLGTSGSNEQFF.

V gene TRBV4-3 combines with J gene TRBJ2-1; D may match TRBD1 or TRBD2 (5 bases each). The length of the CDR3 is 13 residues. The germline V gene has CDR1 LGHNA and CDR2 YSLEER. The germline V and J ends were trimmed by 0 bases and 13 bases, with 13 bases remaining between them. The DNA of the CDR3 is TGCGCCAGCAGCCAAGATGAGGGGCTTCCCCAGTTCTTC. As protein: CASSQDEGLPQFF.

This clone was recorded only once. The chain employs TRBV6-1 and TRBJ2-1; D may match TRBD1 or TRBD2 (5 bases each). CDR1 is MNHNS and CDR2 is SASEGT in the germline V gene. This CDR3 is built from 13 residues. Trimming pared 1 base from V and 12 bases from J, leaving 13 bases between. CDR3 loop: CASSEVWGMGQFF. CDR3 nucleotide sequence: TGTGCCAGCAGTGAAGTTTGGGGGATGGGGCAGTTCTTC.

The chain uses TRBV19 and TRBJ1-5, with TRBD1 identical over 8 bases. Germline CDR1 is LNHDA and CDR2 is SQIVND (reference sequence). The V and J ends lost 6 bases and 3 bases, in that order; junction bases with no gene match: 1. The CDR3 loop spans 13 amino acids. The CDR3 DNA sequence: TGTGCCAGTAGGACAGGGGACAATCAGCCCCAGCATTTT. Protein: CASRTGDNQPQHF.

This chain links TRBV5-1 with TRBJ1-2; a possible D gene is TRBD1 (6 bases). The V gene lost 0 bases and the J gene lost 6 bases, with 12 bases spanning the gap. The CDR3 contains 14 residues. Germline V gene data show CDR1 as SGHRS and CDR2 as YFSETQ. CDR3 amino acids: CASSLGGGGDGYTF. The CDR3 DNA is TGCGCCAGCAGCTTGGGAGGGGGAGGCGATGGCTACACCTTC.

V gene TRBV7-9 combines with J gene TRBJ1-2, with 8 nucleotides matching TRBD1. The CDR3 totals 16 residues. The V segment lost 5 bases and the J segment 6 bases; nucleotides outside the gene matches: 14. Germline CDR1 is SEHNR and CDR2 is FQNEAQ (reference sequence). Here the CDR3 reads CASSPTGQAKENGYTF. CDR3 coding DNA: TGTGCCAGCAGCCCCACGGGACAGGCTAAGGAGAATGGCTACACCTTC.

The chain joins TRBV7-2 to TRBJ2-2; TRBD1 might be the D (5 bases). V lost 5 bases, J lost 4 bases, and 8 bases lay in between. Germline lookup yields CDR1 SGHTA and CDR2 FQGNSA. The CDR3 contains 13 residues. CDR3 loop: CASSVTVTGELFF. The CDR3 nucleotides read TGTGCCAGCAGCGTGACAGTCACCGGGGAGCTGTTTTTT.